This TCR beta chain emerged from a study of T-cell memory formation after mild COVID-19. Study-level background: Largely donor-specific TCR clusters were found. Study-wide points: Cross-reactive memory seemingly joined, as some responding clones were found in pre-infection memory.

To note about this clonotype: Its target is unknown.

TCRdb recomputed calls from the 5' RACE reads with MiXCR, one row per CDR3 protein. The data contain a few hundred thousand distinct CDR3 sequences, roughly 21% of them singletons. The length of the CDR3 is 13 residues. CDR1 is SEHNR and CDR2 is FQNEAQ in the germline V gene (reference sequence). Trimming took 5 bases from V and 8 from J, leaving 14 bases between them. The sequence derives from an adult woman who had mild COVID-19 (a few samples of this study predate the infection). Cell type and time point are not known. The specimen was PBMCs or a T cell subset sorted from them (not recorded which). The gene calls are TRBV7-9 and TRBJ2-3; D may correspond to TRBD1 or TRBD2 (5 bases each). This chain's CDR3 is CASSDTGPGTQYF. The CDR3 DNA sequence: TGTGCCAGCAGCGATACGGGGCCGGGTACGCAGTATTTT.